The present T cell receptor (beta chain) was sequenced within a study of human T cells and chemical hapten exposure. Study-level points and caveats: In comparison with controls, expanded TCRs gave rise to a significantly larger number of large CDR3 similarity clusters.

Stated time point: pre-sensitization, week 0. Treatment defined: therapeutic diphenylcyclopropenone sensitization with weekly scalp DPC. TCRdb re-derived calls from the RACE reads in MiXCR, one entry per CDR3 protein. The sample carries 95,000 to 150,000 distinct CDR3 sequences, less than 15% recorded once. This clonotype was detected many times. Antigen specificity is unknown. The CDR3 has 14 amino acids. Per the germline V gene, CDR1 is MDHEN and CDR2 is SYDVKM. The trim removed 4 bases at V and 4 bases at J, leaving 3 bases unmatched. V and J are TRBV28 and TRBJ1-1, with 10 bases identical to TRBD1. The material was whole blood, obtained in connection with sensitization to the hapten diphenylcyclopropenone (DPC). This sequence was found in a woman younger than 35 with alopecia areata. Some clones in this sample may be carry-over from other donors' samples. CDR3 bases: TGTGCCAGCAGTTCCCGGACAGGGGGCACTGAAGCTTTCTTT. It yields the protein CASSSRTGGTEAFF.